The 23 T cell receptor beta chains below were found in one sample sequenced in a study of blood T cell repertoires in COVID-19. TCRdb's table, derived via immunoSEQ multiplex PCR, lists solely in-frame clones and lacks some. The table lists about 35,000 clones, about 90% of them singletons. The sequenced sample was peripheral blood. The receptors originated from a woman aged 65 to 85 with active COVID-19.

This chain uses TRBV11-1 with TRBJ2-2, with 8 bases aligning to TRBD2. The CDR3 totals 14 residues. J was trimmed by 1 base and V by 8 bases; bases with no gene match: 3. The germline V gene has CDR1 SGHAT and CDR2 FQDESV (reference sequence). DNA of the CDR3: TGTGCCAGCGAGGGACTAGGGAACACCGGGGAGCTGTTTTTT. It codes for CASEGLGNTGELFF.

This clone was observed once. The chain couples TRBV27 to TRBJ2-2, with 11 bases matching TRBD2. The CDR3 consists of 16 residues. Trimming took 6 bases from V and 8 from J; bases not matched to a gene: 11. Germline V gene sequence: CDR1 MNHEY, CDR2 SMNVEV (reference sequence). The CDR3 loop reads CASRRRRSGGEGELFF. The DNA for the CDR3 is TGTGCCAGCAGGCGGAGGCGTAGCGGGGGGGAAGGGGAGCTGTTTTTT.

The CDR3 DNA reads as TGTGCCAGCACCCTACTCGGTATCCAAGAGACCCAGTACTTC. Its translation: CASTLLGIQETQYF. The chain is built from TRBV2 and TRBJ2-5; D uncertain. This CDR3 contains 14 residues. The V end was cut by 7 bases, the J end by 1 base, with 13 bases between. Germline lookup yields CDR1 SNHLY and CDR2 FYNNEI.

V usage is TRBV5-4 and J usage is TRBJ2-3; possible D gene TRBD2, 6 bases. Trimming took 7 bases from V and 0 from J, leaving 18 bases between them. The CDR3 spans 16 residues. The germline CDR1 and CDR2 sequences are SGHNT and YYREEE (reference sequence). CDR3 loop: CASAMARGASTDTQYF. The DNA of the CDR3 is TGTGCCAGCGCCATGGCGCGGGGAGCTAGCACAGATACGCAGTATTTT.

The gene calls are TRBV24-1 and TRBJ2-2, with 7 positions matching TRBD2. The CDR3 length is 16 residues. The ends lost 4 bases at V and 2 bases at J; junction bases unmatched: 6. The germline V gene encodes CDR1 KGHDR and CDR2 SFDVKD. CDR3 nucleotide sequence: TGTGCCACCAGTGACCCGAGCGGGGACAACACCGGGGAGCTGTTTTTT. Translated, it gives CATSDPSGDNTGELFF.

The chain combines TRBV18 with TRBJ1-4, with D possibly TRBD1 on 5 matching bases. V lost 4 bases and J lost 8, with 17 bases in between. Germline V gene data show CDR1 as KGHSH and CDR2 as LQKENI. The CDR3 loop spans 15 amino acids. CDR3 amino acids: CASSQTPAGDEKLFF. CDR3 in DNA: TGTGCCAGCTCACAGACCCCGGCGGGGGACGAAAAACTGTTTTTT.

The chain couples TRBV5-1 to TRBJ2-2, with a possible D match to TRBD1 (6 bases). CDR1 is SGHRS, CDR2 YFSETQ, per germline. The ends were cut back, 1 base at V and 7 bases at J, with 11 bases in the middle. The CDR3 spans 14 residues. The CDR3 DNA is TGCGCCAGCAGCTTGAGACAGGTCATCGGGGAGCTGTTTTTT. It is translated as CASSLRQVIGELFF. The full variable domain, in which reference TRBV5-1 and TRBJ2-2 provide the parts outside the CDR3, is KAGVTQTPRYLIKTRGQQVTLSCSPISGHRSVSWYQQTPGQGLQFLFEYFSETQRNKGNFPGRFSGRQFSNSRSEMNVSTLELGDSALYLCASSLRQVIGELFFGEGSRLTVL.

This chain uses TRBV4-3 with TRBJ1-6, with 7 bases matching TRBD1. CDR3 length: 14 amino acids. Germline V gene data show CDR1 as LGHNA and CDR2 as YSLEER. V lost 3 bases, J lost 11 bases, and 7 bases stayed unmatched. The DNA of the CDR3 is TGCGCCAGCAGCCAGGGGGGACAGAAAACACCCCTCCACTTT. This codes for CASSQGGQKTPLHF.

CDR3 DNA: TGTGCCAGCAGTTTTAGGCAGGGGGAGGTAGGTCACTACGAAGCTTTCTTT. This encodes CASSFRQGEVGHYEAFF. The rearrangement uses TRBV27 and TRBJ1-1, with TRBD1 matching 7 bases. The CDR3 has 17 residues. In germline, CDR1 is MNHEY, CDR2 SMNVEV (reference sequence). V trimming: 3 bases; J trimming: 8 bases; junction bases outside the gene matches: 18.

The chain links TRBV24-1 to TRBJ1-2, with 8 bases aligning to TRBD1. CDR1 KGHDR and CDR2 SFDVKD come from the germline V gene. V gave up 6 bases and J gave up 3 bases; unmatched junction bases: 8. This CDR3 has 15 residues. The CDR3 loop reads CATSNPYRGDYGYTF. In DNA, the CDR3 is TGTGCCACCAGTAATCCTTACAGGGGGGACTATGGCTACACCTTC.

The chain couples TRBV11-3 to TRBJ2-2; 8 bases fit TRBD2. Germline V gives CDR1 SGHNT, CDR2 YENEEA. The CDR3 is made up of 19 amino acids. With V trimmed by 1 base and J by 2 bases, 12 bases remained unmatched. The CDR3 is CASSLALRGGHLNTGELFF. DNA of the CDR3: TGTGCCAGCAGCTTAGCCCTCCGGGGGGGACACCTAAACACCGGGGAGCTGTTTTTT.

This clone was detected only a few times. The V call is TRBV2, the J call TRBJ2-3; 8 nucleotides agree with TRBD1. Looked up from germline, CDR1 is SNHLY and CDR2 is FYNNEI. CDR3 length equals 13 residues. The V segment lost 7 bases and the J segment 3 bases; nucleotides outside the gene matches: 3. CDR3 loop: CASTDRETDTQYF. In DNA form, the CDR3 reads TGTGCCAGCACGGACAGGGAAACAGATACGCAGTATTTT.

The chain is built from TRBV2 and TRBJ2-7; the D gene is possibly TRBD2 (5 bases). The CDR3 is 13 amino acids. The V and J ends lost 7 bases and 7 bases respectively, with 17 bases between them. Looked up from germline, CDR1 is SNHLY and CDR2 is FYNNEI. This chain's CDR3 is CASILLAPEEQYF. CDR3 in DNA: TGTGCCAGCATTCTGCTAGCCCCCGAGGAGCAGTACTTC.

Details on this clone: A junction end diverges from the germline sequence, so it may reflect a read error. The chain links TRBV4-1 to TRBJ2-2; 8 bases align to TRBD1. The CDR3 consists of 15 residues. CDR1 MGHRA and CDR2 YSYEKL come from the germline V gene. CDR3: CASSPQGAKTGELFF. In DNA, the CDR3 is TGCGCCAGCAGCCCCCAGGGGGCGAAAACCGGGGAGCTGTTTTTT.

This chain uses TRBV30 with TRBJ2-3; possible D gene TRBD2, 6 bases. Per the germline V gene, CDR1 is GTSNPN and CDR2 is SVGIG (reference sequence). Trimming removed 4 bases from V and 1 base from J, with 9 bases in between. CDR3 length equals 13 residues. The CDR3 region is CAWNPGGTDTQYF. As DNA, the CDR3 is TGTGCCTGGAACCCGGGGGGCACAGATACGCAGTATTTT.

The V call is TRBV28, the J call TRBJ1-1; D is ambiguous. V was trimmed by 1 base and J by 0 bases, leaving 6 bases between them. CDR3 length: 14 residues. Looked up from germline, CDR1 is MDHEN and CDR2 is SYDVKM. Written as DNA, the CDR3 is TGTGCCAGCAGTTTATTATCAGTGAACACTGAAGCTTTCTTT. It encodes CASSLLSVNTEAFF.

This chain links TRBV4-1 with TRBJ2-4; 13 bases map to TRBD2. The CDR3 contains 17 residues. Germline V gene data show CDR1 as MGHRA and CDR2 as YSYEKL. Trimming took 4 bases from V and 7 from J; bases not matched to a gene: 10. CDR3 DNA: TGCGCCAGCAGCCTGTCAACTAGCGGGGGGGTCGGGAACATTCAGTACTTC. It yields the protein CASSLSTSGGVGNIQYF.

This sequence joins TRBV6-2 or TRBV6-3 and TRBJ2-3; tentative D call: TRBD2 (6 bases). Between the trimmed V and J ends, which lost 4 bases and 4 bases, there was a span of 15 bases. Germline lookup yields CDR1 MNHEY and CDR2 SVGEGT. CDR3 length: 15 residues. CDR3 in DNA: TGTGCCAGCAGTTCCCCCCGGGAGCCCCCAGATACGCAGTATTTT. Encoded protein: CASSSPREPPDTQYF.

The rearrangement uses TRBV27 and TRBJ2-7, with a possible D match to TRBD2 (6 bases). Trimming cost V 5 bases and J 6 bases, with 17 bases left between them. CDR3 size: 14 residues. CDR1 is MNHEY, CDR2 SMNVEV, per germline (reference sequence). CDR3 residues: CASSKRDFLTEQYF. CDR3 nucleotide sequence: TGTGCCAGCAGTAAAAGGGACTTCCTTACCGAGCAGTACTTC.

The chain is built from TRBV30 and TRBJ2-3; TRBD2 matches 14 bases. V was pared by 4 bases and J by 5 bases, with 5 bases of the junction left unmatched. The germline V gene encodes CDR1 GTSNPN and CDR2 SVGIG (reference sequence). The CDR3 has 15 residues. The CDR3 DNA follows: TGTGCCTGGACCTCAGGGACTAGCGGGGGAGATACGCAGTATTTT. Translated: CAWTSGTSGGDTQYF.

This chain connects TRBV6-5 to TRBJ1-5; 7 bases map to TRBD1. V was clipped by 11 bases and J by 4 bases; unmatched bases: 8. Looked up from germline, CDR1 is MNHEY and CDR2 is SVGAGI. This CDR3 has 13 amino acids. The CDR3 sequence: CASRTGQNQPQHF. The CDR3 DNA reads TGTGCCTCACGGACAGGCCAGAATCAGCCCCAGCATTTT.

V gene TRBV6-5 combines with J gene TRBJ2-1; the match to TRBD1 covers 7 bases. This CDR3 comprises 14 residues. J gave up 7 bases and V 6 bases, and 9 bases lay outside the gene matches. Germline assignment: CDR1 MNHEY and CDR2 SVGAGI. The chain's CDR3 is CASSRDSDLNEQFF. Here the CDR3 DNA reads TGTGCCAGCAGCCGGGACAGCGACCTAAATGAGCAGTTCTTC.

This sequence joins TRBV6-2 or TRBV6-3 and TRBJ2-7; D is possibly TRBD2 (5 bases). The CDR3 contains 12 residues. Germline CDR1 MNHEY, CDR2 SVGEGT. Trimming shortened V by 5 bases and J by 7 bases, and 12 bases separated the two germline ends. The CDR3 coding sequence is TGTGCCAGCAGTCGTTACGGGATAGAGCAGTACTTC. Amino acids: CASSRYGIEQYF.